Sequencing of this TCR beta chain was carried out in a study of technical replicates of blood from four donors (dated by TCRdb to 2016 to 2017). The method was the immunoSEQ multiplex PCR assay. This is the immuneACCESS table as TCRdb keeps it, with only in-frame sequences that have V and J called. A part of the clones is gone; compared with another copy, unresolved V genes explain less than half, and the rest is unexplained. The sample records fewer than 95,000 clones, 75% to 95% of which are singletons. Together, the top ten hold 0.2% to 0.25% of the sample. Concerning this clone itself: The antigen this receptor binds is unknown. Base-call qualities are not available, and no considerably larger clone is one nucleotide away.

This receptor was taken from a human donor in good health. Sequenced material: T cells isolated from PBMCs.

This receptor carries the CDR3 CASSPVGTSSYEQYF. In nucleotide form, the sequence is TGTGCCAGCAGCCCCGTTGGGACTAGCAGCTACGAGCAGTACTTC. Recombination joined TRBV4-2 with TRBJ2-7, with 9 junctional bases fitting TRBD2. The germline V gene yields LGHNA for CDR1 and YNFKEQ for CDR2. CDR3 length: 15 amino acids, cysteine to phenylalanine. Only the CDR3 part of the read is kept: 45 bases, read in frame from the first base. Trimming accounts for 4 bases at V and 3 bases at J, while the number of junction bases matched to no gene is 7.